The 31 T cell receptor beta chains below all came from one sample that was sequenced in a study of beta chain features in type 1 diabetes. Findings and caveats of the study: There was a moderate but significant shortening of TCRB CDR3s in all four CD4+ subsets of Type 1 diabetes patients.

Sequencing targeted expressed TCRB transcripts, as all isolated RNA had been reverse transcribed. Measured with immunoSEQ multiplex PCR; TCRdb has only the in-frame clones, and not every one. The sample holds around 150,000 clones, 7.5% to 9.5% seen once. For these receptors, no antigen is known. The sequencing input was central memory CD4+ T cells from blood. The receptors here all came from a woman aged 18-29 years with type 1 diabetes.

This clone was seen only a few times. This chain's CDR3 is CSAPTGWEQFF. CDR3 DNA: TGCAGTGCTCCGACAGGGTGGGAGCAGTTCTTC. V gene TRBV20-1 combines with J gene TRBJ2-1, with 7 positions matching TRBD1. The V and J ends lost 5 bases and 10 bases, in that order; junction bases with no gene match: 5. Germline V lookup: CDR1 DFQATT, CDR2 SNEGSKA (reference sequence). This CDR3 comprises 11 residues.

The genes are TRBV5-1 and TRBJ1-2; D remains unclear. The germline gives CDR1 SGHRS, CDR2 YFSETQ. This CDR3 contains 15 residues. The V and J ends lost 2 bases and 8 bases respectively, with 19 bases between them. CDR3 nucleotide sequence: TGCGCCAGCAGCTTCGGGAGTAATGTACTTGAAGGCTACACCTTC. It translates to CASSFGSNVLEGYTF.

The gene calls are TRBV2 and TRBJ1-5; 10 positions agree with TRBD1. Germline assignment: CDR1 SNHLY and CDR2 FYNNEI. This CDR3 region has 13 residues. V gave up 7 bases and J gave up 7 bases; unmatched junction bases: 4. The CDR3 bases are TGTGCCAGCACCGGACAGGGGGGGCAGCCCCAGCATTTT. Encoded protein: CASTGQGGQPQHF.

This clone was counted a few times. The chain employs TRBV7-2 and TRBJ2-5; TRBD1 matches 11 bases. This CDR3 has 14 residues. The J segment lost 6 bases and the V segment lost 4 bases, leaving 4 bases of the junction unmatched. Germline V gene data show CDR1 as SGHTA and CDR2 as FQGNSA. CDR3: CASSSGQGVKTQYF. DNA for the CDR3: TGTGCCAGCAGCTCGGGACAGGGGGTGAAGACCCAGTACTTC.

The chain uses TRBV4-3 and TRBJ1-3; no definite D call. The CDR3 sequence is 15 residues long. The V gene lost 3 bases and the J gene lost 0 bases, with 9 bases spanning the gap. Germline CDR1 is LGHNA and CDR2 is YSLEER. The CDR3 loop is CASSQAVTSGNTIYF. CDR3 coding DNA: TGCGCCAGCAGCCAGGCTGTTACCTCTGGAAACACCATATATTTT.

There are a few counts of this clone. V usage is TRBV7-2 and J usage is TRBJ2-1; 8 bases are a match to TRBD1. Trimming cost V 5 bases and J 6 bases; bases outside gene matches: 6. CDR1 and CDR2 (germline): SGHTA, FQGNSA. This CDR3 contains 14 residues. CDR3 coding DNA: TGTGCCAGCAGCACAGGACAGGGAGGCAATGAGCAGTTCTTC. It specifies CASSTGQGGNEQFF. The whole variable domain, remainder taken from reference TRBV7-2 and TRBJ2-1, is GAGVSQSPSNKVTEKGKDVELRCDPISGHTALYWYRQSLGQGLEFLIYFQGNSAPDKSGLPSDRFSAERTGGSVSTLTIQRTQQEDSAVYLCASSTGQGGNEQFFGPGTRLTVL.

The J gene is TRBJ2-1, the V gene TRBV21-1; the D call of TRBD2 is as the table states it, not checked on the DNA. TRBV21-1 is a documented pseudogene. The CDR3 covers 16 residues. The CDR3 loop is CASSKVGRTRLNEQFF. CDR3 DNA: TGTGCCAGCAGCAAAGTTGGGCGGACTAGACTAAATGAGCAGTTCTTC.

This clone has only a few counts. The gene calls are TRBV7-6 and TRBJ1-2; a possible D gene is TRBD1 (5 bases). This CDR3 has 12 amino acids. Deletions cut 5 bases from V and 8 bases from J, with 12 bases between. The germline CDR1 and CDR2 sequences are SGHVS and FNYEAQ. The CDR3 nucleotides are TGTGCCAGCAGCCCGACAGCTTGGGGCTACACCTTC. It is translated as CASSPTAWGYTF.

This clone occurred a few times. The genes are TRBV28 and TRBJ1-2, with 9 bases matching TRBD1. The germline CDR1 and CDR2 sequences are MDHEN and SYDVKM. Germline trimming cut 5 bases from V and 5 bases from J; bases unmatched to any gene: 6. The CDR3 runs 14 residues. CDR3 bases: TGTGCCAGCAGTCGCGGGACAGGGAGGTATGGCTACACCTTC. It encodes CASSRGTGRYGYTF.

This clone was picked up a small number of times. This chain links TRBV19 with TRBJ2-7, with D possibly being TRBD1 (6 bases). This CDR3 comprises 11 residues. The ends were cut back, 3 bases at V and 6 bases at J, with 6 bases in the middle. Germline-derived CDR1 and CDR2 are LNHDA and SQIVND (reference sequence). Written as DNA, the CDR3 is TGTGCCAGTAGTATCAGGGGCGAGCAGTACTTC. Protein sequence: CASSIRGEQYF.

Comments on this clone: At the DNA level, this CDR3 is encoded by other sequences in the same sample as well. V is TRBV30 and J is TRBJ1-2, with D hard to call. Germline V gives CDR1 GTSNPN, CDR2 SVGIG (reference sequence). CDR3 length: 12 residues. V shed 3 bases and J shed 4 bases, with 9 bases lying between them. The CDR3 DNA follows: TGTGCCTGGAGCGTCGACTCCTATGGCTACACCTTC. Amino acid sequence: CAWSVDSYGYTF.

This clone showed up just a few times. CDR3 sequence reads: CASRPDSSYEQYF. CDR3 DNA: TGTGCCAGCAGACCGGACAGCTCCTACGAGCAGTACTTC. This rearrangement joins TRBV11-1 to TRBJ2-7; D might be TRBD1 (6 bases). Germline assignment: CDR1 SGHAT and CDR2 FQDESV (reference sequence). Trimming pared 6 bases from V and 0 bases from J, leaving 9 bases between. This CDR3 comprises 13 residues.

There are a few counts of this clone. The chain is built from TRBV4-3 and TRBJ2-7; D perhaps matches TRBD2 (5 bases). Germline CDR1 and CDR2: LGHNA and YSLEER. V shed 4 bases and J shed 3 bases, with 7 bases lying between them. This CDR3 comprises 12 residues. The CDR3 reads CASSPDYYEQYF. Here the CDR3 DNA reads TGCGCCAGCAGCCCCGACTACTACGAGCAGTACTTC.

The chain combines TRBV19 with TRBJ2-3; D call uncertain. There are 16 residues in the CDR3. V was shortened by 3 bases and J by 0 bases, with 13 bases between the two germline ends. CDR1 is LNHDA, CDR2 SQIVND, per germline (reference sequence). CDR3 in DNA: TGTGCCAGTAGTATTAGGAGACTGCCCAGCACAGATACGCAGTATTTT. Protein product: CASSIRRLPSTDTQYF.

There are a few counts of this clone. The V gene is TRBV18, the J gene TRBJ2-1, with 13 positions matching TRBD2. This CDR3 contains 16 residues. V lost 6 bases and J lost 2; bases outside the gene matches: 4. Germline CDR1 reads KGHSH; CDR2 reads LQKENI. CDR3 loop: CASSQTSGRAYNEQFF. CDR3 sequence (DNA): TGTGCCAGCTCGCAAACTAGCGGGAGGGCCTACAATGAGCAGTTCTTC.

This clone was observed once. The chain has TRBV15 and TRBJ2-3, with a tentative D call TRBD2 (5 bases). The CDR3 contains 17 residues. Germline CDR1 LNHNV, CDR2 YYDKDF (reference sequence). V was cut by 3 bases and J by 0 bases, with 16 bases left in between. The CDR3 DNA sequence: TGTGCCACCAGCAGGGCTCTGACGGGAACTAGCACAGATACGCAGTATTTT. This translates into CATSRALTGTSTDTQYF.

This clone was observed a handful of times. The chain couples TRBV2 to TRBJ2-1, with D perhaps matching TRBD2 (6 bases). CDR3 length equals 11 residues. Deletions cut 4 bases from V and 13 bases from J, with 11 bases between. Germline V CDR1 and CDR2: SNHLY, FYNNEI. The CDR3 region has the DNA TGTGCCAGCAGTGCGGGGACTCTCCAGTTCTTC. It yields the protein CASSAGTLQFF.

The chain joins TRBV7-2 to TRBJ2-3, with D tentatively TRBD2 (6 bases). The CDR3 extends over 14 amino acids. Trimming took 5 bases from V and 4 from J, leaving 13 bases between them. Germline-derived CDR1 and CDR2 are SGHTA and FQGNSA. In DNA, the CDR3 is TGTGCCAGCAGCCCCTTGGGGGGTCCAGATACGCAGTATTTT. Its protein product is CASSPLGGPDTQYF.

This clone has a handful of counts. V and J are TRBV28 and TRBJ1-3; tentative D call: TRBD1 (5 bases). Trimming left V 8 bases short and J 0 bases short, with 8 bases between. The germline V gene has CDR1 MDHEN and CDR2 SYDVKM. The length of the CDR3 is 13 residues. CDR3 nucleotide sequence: TGTGCCAGCCTCGGGGGCTCTGGAAACACCATATATTTT. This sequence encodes CASLGGSGNTIYF.

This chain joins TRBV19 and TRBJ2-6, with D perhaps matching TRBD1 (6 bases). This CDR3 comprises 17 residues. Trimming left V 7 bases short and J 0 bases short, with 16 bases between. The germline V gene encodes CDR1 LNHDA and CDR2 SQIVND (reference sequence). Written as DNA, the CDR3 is TGTGCCAGTACTTCCCGACAGGCTGGCTCTGGGGCCAACGTCCTGACTTTC. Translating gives CASTSRQAGSGANVLTF.

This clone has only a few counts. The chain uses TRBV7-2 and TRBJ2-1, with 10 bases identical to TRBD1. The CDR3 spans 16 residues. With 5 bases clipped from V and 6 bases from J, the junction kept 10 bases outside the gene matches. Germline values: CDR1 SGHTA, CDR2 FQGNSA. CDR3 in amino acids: CASSRPSGTGANEQFF. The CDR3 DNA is TGTGCCAGCAGCCGACCTTCCGGGACAGGGGCCAATGAGCAGTTCTTC.

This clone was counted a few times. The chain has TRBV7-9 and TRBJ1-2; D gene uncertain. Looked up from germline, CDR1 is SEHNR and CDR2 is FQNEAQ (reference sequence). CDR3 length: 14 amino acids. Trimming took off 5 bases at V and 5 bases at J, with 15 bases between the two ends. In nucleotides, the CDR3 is TGTGCCAGCAGCCGCGGGCGGGGAGATTATGGCTACACCTTC. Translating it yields CASSRGRGDYGYTF.

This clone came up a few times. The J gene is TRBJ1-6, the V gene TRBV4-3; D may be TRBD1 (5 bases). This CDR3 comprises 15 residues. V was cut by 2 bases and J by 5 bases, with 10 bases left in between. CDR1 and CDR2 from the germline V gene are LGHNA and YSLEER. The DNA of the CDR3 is TGCGCCAGCAGCCAACAGGGCCTAGATAATTCACCCCTCCACTTT. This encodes CASSQQGLDNSPLHF.

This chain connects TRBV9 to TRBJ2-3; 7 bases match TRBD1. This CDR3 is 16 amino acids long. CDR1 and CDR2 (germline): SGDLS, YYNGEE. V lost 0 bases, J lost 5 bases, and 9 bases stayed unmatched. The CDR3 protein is CASSVAVGGREDTQYF. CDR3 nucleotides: TGTGCCAGCAGCGTAGCTGTAGGGGGCAGAGAAGATACGCAGTATTTT.

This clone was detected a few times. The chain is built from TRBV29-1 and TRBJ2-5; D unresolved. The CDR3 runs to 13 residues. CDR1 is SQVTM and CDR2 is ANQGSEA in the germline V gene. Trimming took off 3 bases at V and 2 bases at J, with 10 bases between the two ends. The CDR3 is CSVDFGRQETQYF. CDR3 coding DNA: TGCAGCGTTGATTTCGGCAGGCAAGAGACCCAGTACTTC.

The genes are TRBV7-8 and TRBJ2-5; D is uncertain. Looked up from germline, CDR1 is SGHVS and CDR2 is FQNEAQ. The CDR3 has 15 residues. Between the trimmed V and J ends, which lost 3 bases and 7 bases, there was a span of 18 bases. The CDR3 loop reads CASSFLEASMGTQYF. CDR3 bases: TGTGCCAGCAGCTTTCTCGAAGCGAGCATGGGGACCCAGTACTTC.

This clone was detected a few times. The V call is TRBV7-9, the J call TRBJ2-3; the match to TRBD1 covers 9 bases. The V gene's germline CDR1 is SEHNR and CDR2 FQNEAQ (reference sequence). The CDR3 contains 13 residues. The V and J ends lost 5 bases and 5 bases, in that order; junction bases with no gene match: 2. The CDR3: CASSTDRGDTQYF. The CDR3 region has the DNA TGTGCCAGCAGCACGGACAGGGGAGATACGCAGTATTTT.

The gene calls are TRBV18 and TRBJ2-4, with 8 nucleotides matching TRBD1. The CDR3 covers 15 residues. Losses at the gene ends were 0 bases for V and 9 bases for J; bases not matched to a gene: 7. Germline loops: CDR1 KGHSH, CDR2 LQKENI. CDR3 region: CASSPPGQGLSIQYF. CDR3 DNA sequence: TGTGCCAGCTCACCACCCGGACAGGGATTGAGCATTCAGTACTTC. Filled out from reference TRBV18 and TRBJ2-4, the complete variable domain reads NAGVMQNPRHLVRRRGQEARLRCSPMKGHSHVYWYRQLPEEGLKFMVYLQKENIIDESGMPKERFSAEFPKEGPSILRIQQVVRGDSAAYFCASSPPGQGLSIQYFGAGTRLSVL.

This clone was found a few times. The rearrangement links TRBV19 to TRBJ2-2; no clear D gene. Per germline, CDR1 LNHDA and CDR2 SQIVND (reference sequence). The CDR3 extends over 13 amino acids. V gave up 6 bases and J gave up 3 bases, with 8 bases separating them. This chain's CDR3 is CASSPAHTGELFF. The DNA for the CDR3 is TGTGCCAGTAGCCCCGCGCACACCGGGGAGCTGTTTTTT.

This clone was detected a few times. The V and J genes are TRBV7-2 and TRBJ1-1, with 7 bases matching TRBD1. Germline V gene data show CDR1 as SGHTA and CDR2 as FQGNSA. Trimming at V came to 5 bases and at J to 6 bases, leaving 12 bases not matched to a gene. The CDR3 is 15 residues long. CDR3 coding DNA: TGTGCCAGCAGCCTCTCAGGGGGTGTGAGGCCTGAAGCTTTCTTT. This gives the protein CASSLSGGVRPEAFF.

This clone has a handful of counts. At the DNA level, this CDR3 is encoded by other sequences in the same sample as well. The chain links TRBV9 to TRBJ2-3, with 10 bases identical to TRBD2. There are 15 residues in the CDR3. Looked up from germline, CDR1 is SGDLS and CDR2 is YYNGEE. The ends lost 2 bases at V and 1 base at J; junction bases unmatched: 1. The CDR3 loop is CASSVGLAGTDTQYF. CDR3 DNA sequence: TGTGCCAGCAGCGTCGGACTAGCGGGCACAGATACGCAGTATTTT.